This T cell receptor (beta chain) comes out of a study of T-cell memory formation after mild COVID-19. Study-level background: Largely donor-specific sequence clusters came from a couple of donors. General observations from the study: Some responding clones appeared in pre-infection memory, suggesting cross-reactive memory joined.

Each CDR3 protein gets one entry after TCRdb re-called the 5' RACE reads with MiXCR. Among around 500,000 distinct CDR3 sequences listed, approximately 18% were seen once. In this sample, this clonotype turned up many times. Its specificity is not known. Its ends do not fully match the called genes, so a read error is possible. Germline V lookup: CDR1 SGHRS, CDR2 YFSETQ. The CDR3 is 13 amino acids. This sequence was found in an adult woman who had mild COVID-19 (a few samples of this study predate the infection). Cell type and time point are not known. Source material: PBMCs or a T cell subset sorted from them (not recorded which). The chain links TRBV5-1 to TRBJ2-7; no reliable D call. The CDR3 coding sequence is TGTGCCAGCAGTTTTGGCGGAGTCTACGAGCAGTACTTC. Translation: CASSFGGVYEQYF.